These 20 T cell receptor beta chains were all obtained from the same sample, sequenced in a study of neurological immune-mediated disorders. TCRdb processed the 5' RACE reads anew with MiXCR; each CDR3 protein has one entry. The sample yields under 40,000 distinct CDR3 sequences, less than 9% seen once. Material: CD4+ T cells from blood. The receptors shown here come from a man aged 50-60 years in good health.

This clonotype was seen many times. The chain joins TRBV28 to TRBJ2-7, with 8 positions matching TRBD1. This CDR3 comprises 18 residues. V trimming: 0 bases; J trimming: 2 bases; junction bases outside the gene matches: 12. Looked up from germline, CDR1 is MDHEN and CDR2 is SYDVKM. As DNA, the CDR3 is TGTGCCAGCAGTTTATGGTCGGTGGGGCAGGGGGCGACCTACGAGCAGTACTTC. Protein: CASSLWSVGQGATYEQYF.

This clonotype was seen ten or more times. This chain uses TRBV29-1 with TRBJ1-1, with D possibly matching TRBD1 (5 bases). Germline lookup yields CDR1 SQVTM and CDR2 ANQGSEA. The length of the CDR3 is 15 residues. Trimming left V 2 bases short and J 1 base short, with 14 bases between. CDR3 sequence (DNA): TGCAGCGTTGAACCCCAAGGGGTAGGGAACACTGAAGCTTTCTTT. Translation gives CSVEPQGVGNTEAFF. The variable domain in full, completed from reference TRBV29-1 and TRBJ1-1, reads SAVISQKPSRDICQRGTSLTIQCQVDSQVTMMFWYRQQPGQSLTLIATANQGSEATYESGFVIDKFPISRPNLTFSTLTVSNMSPEDSSIYLCSVEPQGVGNTEAFFGQGTRLTVV.

The table lists this clonotype with many counts. J is TRBJ2-7 and V is TRBV20-1; 14 bases align to TRBD2. This CDR3 region has 15 residues. Germline values: CDR1 DFQATT, CDR2 SNEGSKA (reference sequence). J lost 6 bases, V lost 1 base, and 5 bases had no gene match. The CDR3 sequence: CSARVGTSGRGEQYF. CDR3 coding DNA: TGCAGTGCTAGAGTGGGGACTAGCGGGAGAGGCGAGCAGTACTTC.

There are many counts of this clonotype. V is TRBV20-1 and J is TRBJ2-1; 9 bases match TRBD1. With V trimmed by 6 bases and J by 1 base, 10 bases remained unmatched. This CDR3 region has 16 residues. Germline V gene lookup returns CDR1 DFQATT and CDR2 SNEGSKA (reference sequence). The CDR3 nucleotides are TGCAGTGCCCACGGGACAGGGAGAGGGTCCTACAATGAGCAGTTCTTC. Its translation is CSAHGTGRGSYNEQFF.

This clonotype was seen ten or more times. The chain carries TRBV5-1 and TRBJ2-3; either TRBD1 or TRBD2 may supply D (5 bases each). Germline values: CDR1 SGHRS, CDR2 YFSETQ. Trimming took 7 bases from V and 5 from J, leaving 17 bases between them. The CDR3 runs to 14 residues. CDR3 DNA: TGCGCCAGCGGGATTGCAGGGCGGGTAGATACGCAGTATTTT. Its protein is CASGIAGRVDTQYF.

This clonotype has a handful of counts. The genes are TRBV6-1 and TRBJ2-7, with TRBD1 matching over 10 bases. CDR3 length: 15 residues. With V trimmed by 2 bases and J by 2 bases, 3 bases remained unmatched. The germline CDR1 and CDR2 sequences are MNHNS and SASEGT. CDR3 coding DNA: TGTGCCAGCAGTGAACCAGGACAGGGGGCCTACGAGCAGTACTTC. This encodes CASSEPGQGAYEQYF.

The table lists this clonotype with a count of one. The chain joins TRBV10-3 to TRBJ2-1; 10 bases are a match to TRBD2. Germline V lookup: CDR1 ENHRY, CDR2 SYGVKD. The CDR3 spans 17 residues. With 0 bases clipped from V and 4 bases from J, the junction kept 6 bases outside the gene matches. In DNA form, the CDR3 reads TGTGCCATCAGTGAGTCCGCTAGCGGGAGTCTGTACAATGAGCAGTTCTTC. It encodes CAISESASGSLYNEQFF.

The sample holds many counts of this clonotype. The rearrangement links TRBV6-2 or TRBV6-3 to TRBJ2-5; TRBD2 aligns across 8 bases. This CDR3 has 16 amino acids. V gave up 6 bases and J gave up 5 bases; unmatched junction bases: 14. Germline V lookup: CDR1 MNHEY, CDR2 SVGEGT. The CDR3 DNA follows: TGTGCCAGCAGCCGACAAGACAGCGGGAGTAGGGAGACCCAGTACTTC. Residues: CASSRQDSGSRETQYF.

This clonotype was observed at least ten times. This chain links TRBV18 with TRBJ2-1, with 11 positions matching TRBD2. With 3 bases clipped from V and 4 bases from J, the junction kept 11 bases outside the gene matches. This CDR3 contains 18 residues. Germline CDR1 is KGHSH and CDR2 is LQKENI. The DNA of the CDR3 is TGTGCCAGCTCACCTCCGCTACTAGCGGGAGTGGCTTACAATGAGCAGTTCTTC. Amino acid sequence: CASSPPLLAGVAYNEQFF.

In its sample, this clonotype was seen many times. The chain combines TRBV20-1 with TRBJ1-6, with D perhaps TRBD1 (6 bases). With 4 bases removed from V and 8 bases from J, the gap between germline ends came to 18 bases. The CDR3 contains 15 residues. The germline gives CDR1 DFQATT, CDR2 SNEGSKA (reference sequence). CDR3 coding DNA: TGCAGTGCTACCCTCACAGGGTACAACTATTCACCCCTCCACTTT. Residues: CSATLTGYNYSPLHF.

The J gene is TRBJ2-5, the V gene TRBV7-2, with 10 bases matching TRBD2. The ends lost 8 bases at V and 5 bases at J; junction bases unmatched: 14. The CDR3 sequence is 16 residues long. Germline V gives CDR1 SGHTA, CDR2 FQGNSA. The CDR3 DNA sequence: TGTGCCAGCGAGCTGCCAGCGGGAGGGGTGGGGGAGACCCAGTACTTC. This translates into CASELPAGGVGETQYF. The full variable domain, its missing parts supplied by reference TRBV7-2 and TRBJ2-5, is GAGVSQSPSNKVTEKGKDVELRCDPISGHTALYWYRQSLGQGLEFLIYFQGNSAPDKSGLPSDRFSAERTGGSVSTLTIQRTQQEDSAVYLCASELPAGGVGETQYFGPGTRLLVL.

This clonotype has at least ten counts. This chain connects TRBV20-1 to TRBJ1-2; unclear D gene. Trimming left V 2 bases short and J 7 bases short, with 20 bases between. CDR1 and CDR2 from the germline V gene are DFQATT and SNEGSKA (reference sequence). The CDR3 has 15 residues. The DNA for the CDR3 is TGCAGTGCTAGATCAAAGAAAAGGGAAGGAGGTGGCTACACCTTC. It yields the protein CSARSKKREGGGYTF.

This clonotype has ten or more counts. This chain links TRBV11-2 with TRBJ2-7; 8 bases agree with TRBD2. Losses at the gene ends were 1 base for V and 1 base for J; bases not matched to a gene: 3. The CDR3 extends over 15 amino acids. Germline assignment: CDR1 SGHAT and CDR2 FQNNGV. The DNA for the CDR3 is TGTGCCAGCAGCTTAGTCCCGGGAGGGTCCTACGAGCAGTACTTC. This sequence encodes CASSLVPGGSYEQYF.

The table lists this clonotype with many counts. The chain couples TRBV5-1 to TRBJ2-7; D perhaps matches TRBD1 (7 bases). Germline V CDR1 and CDR2: SGHRS, YFSETQ. The CDR3 has 15 amino acids. Trimming removed 0 bases at V and 2 bases at J, with 12 bases between. The CDR3 coding sequence is TGCGCCAGCAGCTTGGGGGAGGACAGGACCTACGAGCAGTACTTC. Translated, it gives CASSLGEDRTYEQYF.

This clonotype was seen repeatedly, ten times or more. The chain combines TRBV7-2 with TRBJ2-4; D is uncertain. Between the trimmed V and J ends, which lost 2 bases and 0 bases, there was a span of 8 bases. Per germline, CDR1 SGHTA and CDR2 FQGNSA. The CDR3 totals 15 residues. DNA for the CDR3: TGTGCCAGCAGCTTATTTAACCTAGCCAAAAACATTCAGTACTTC. It yields the protein CASSLFNLAKNIQYF.

This clonotype was counted many times. The V and J genes are TRBV5-1 and TRBJ2-5; 11 nucleotides agree with TRBD2. CDR1 and CDR2 (germline): SGHRS, YFSETQ. After removal of 2 bases from V and 0 bases from J, the junction contained 6 bases not matched to a gene. This CDR3 region has 17 residues. DNA of the CDR3: TGCGCCAGCAGCTTTGGGCTAGCGGGAGGAAACCAAGAGACCCAGTACTTC. Residues: CASSFGLAGGNQETQYF.

This clonotype was seen ten or more times. The rearrangement links TRBV7-8 to TRBJ2-1, with D unclear. CDR1 SGHVS and CDR2 FQNEAQ come from the germline V gene. Deletions cut 5 bases from V and 8 bases from J, with 10 bases between. The CDR3 is made up of 12 amino acids. This CDR3 is CASSIKLDEQFF. Here the CDR3 DNA reads TGTGCCAGCAGCATCAAGCTCGATGAGCAGTTCTTC.

This clonotype was seen ten or more times. The rearrangement links TRBV7-2 to TRBJ1-2; D remains ambiguous. The V end lost 1 base, the J end lost 7 bases, and 16 bases lay between the germline ends. The CDR3 has 15 residues. CDR1 SGHTA and CDR2 FQGNSA come from the germline V gene. Here the CDR3 DNA reads TGTGCCAGCAGCTTAGTGTTCGGGGAAGTTAGTGGCTACACCTTC. Amino acid sequence: CASSLVFGEVSGYTF. Combining the CDR3 with reference TRBV7-2 and TRBJ1-2 gives the whole variable domain GAGVSQSPSNKVTEKGKDVELRCDPISGHTALYWYRQSLGQGLEFLIYFQGNSAPDKSGLPSDRFSAERTGGSVSTLTIQRTQQEDSAVYLCASSLVFGEVSGYTFGSGTRLTVV.

This clonotype was seen repeatedly, ten times or more. V and J are TRBV18 and TRBJ2-4, with a possible D match to TRBD1 (7 bases). The germline gives CDR1 KGHSH, CDR2 LQKENI. Trimming stripped 2 bases from V and 5 bases from J, with 10 bases between. The CDR3 is made up of 14 amino acids. The CDR3 nucleotides read TGTGCCAGCTCACCAGGAGGGGGCCAAAACATTCAGTACTTC. This translates into CASSPGGGQNIQYF.

Ten or more counts support this clonotype. This chain links TRBV5-6 with TRBJ2-1; TRBD2 agrees at 10 bases. This CDR3 comprises 12 residues. Germline V gene lookup returns CDR1 SGHDT and CDR2 YYEEEE. Unmatched junction bases numbered 5, after V lost 2 bases and J lost 15 bases. The CDR3 sequence is CASSLAGGLRFF. CDR3 coding DNA: TGTGCCAGCAGCTTAGCGGGAGGGCTCCGGTTCTTC.